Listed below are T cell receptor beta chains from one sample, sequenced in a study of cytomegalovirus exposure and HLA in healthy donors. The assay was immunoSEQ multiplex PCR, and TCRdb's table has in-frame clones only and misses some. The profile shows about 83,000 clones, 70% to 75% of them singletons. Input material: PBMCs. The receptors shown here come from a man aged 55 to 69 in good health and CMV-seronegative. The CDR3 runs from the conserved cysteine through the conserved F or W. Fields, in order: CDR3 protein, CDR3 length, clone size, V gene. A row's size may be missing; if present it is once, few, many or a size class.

CDR3: CASSATGGSNTIYF
length: 14
size: .
V: TRBV5-1

CDR3: CASSSSGFADTQYF
length: 14
size: .
V: TRBV5-1

CDR3: CASSRGGADSPLHF
length: 14
size: .
V: TRBV19

CDR3: CASSLFRTPSTDTQYF
length: 16
size: .
V: TRBV5-1

CDR3: CASTSDDPHEKLFF
length: 14
size: .
V: TRBV19

CDR3: CASSLALAGSYEQYF
length: 15
size: .
V: TRBV7-9

CDR3: CASSGTTDTQYF
length: 12
size: .
V: TRBV9

CDR3: CASSLKVGSTNEKLFF
length: 16
size: .
V: TRBV7-3

CDR3: CASSPGGGAGYGYTF
length: 15
size: .
V: TRBV6-5

CDR3: CAWSVGGNQPQHF
length: 13
size: once
V: TRBV30

CDR3: CASSDGTGVNEQFF
length: 14
size: .
V: TRBV6-6

CDR3: CASSPQGAKAFF
length: 12
size: .
V: TRBV6-6

CDR3: CASSQAGLAENIQYF
length: 15
size: .
V: TRBV4-1

CDR3: CASSPRTPNTEAFF
length: 14
size: .
V: TRBV18

CDR3: CSATGQPTDTQYF
length: 13
size: .
V: TRBV29-1

CDR3: CASRGTGVIGGYTF
length: 14
size: once
V: TRBV6-5

CDR3: CASGPPWERVSYGYTF
length: 16
size: .
V: TRBV12-5

CDR3: CASRQGETQYF
length: 11
size: .
V: TRBV25-1

CDR3: CSSSLGAIEAGGRNEQFF
length: 18
size: .
V: TRBV7-9

CDR3: CAAAGGLESNQPQHF
length: 15
size: .
V: TRBV10-3

CDR3: CASSPRAGRYEQYF
length: 14
size: .
V: TRBV5-5

CDR3: CASSFGTSGGNTDTQYF
length: 17
size: .
V: TRBV13

CDR3: CASSSRGQHTF
length: 11
size: few
V: TRBV11-2

CDR3: CASSDKPGWNTGELFF
length: 16
size: .
V: TRBV6-4

CDR3: CASSGDPGSRPDTQYF
length: 16
size: .
V: TRBV6-1

CDR3: CASLGSGSGTEAFF
length: 14
size: .
V: TRBV2

CDR3: CASSDEGRENSYEQYF
length: 16
size: .
V: TRBV6-4

CDR3: CAWSVTSGAGGETQYF
length: 16
size: .
V: TRBV30

CDR3: CASSPLRGQGAVSNQPQHF
length: 19
size: .
V: TRBV19

CDR3: CASSSSGGSPFVYF
length: 14
size: .
V: TRBV9

CDR3: CASSYRATGGYEQYF
length: 15
size: .
V: TRBV6-5

CDR3: CASSGTSGGADTQYF
length: 15
size: many
V: TRBV6-4

CDR3: CASSFGQGIYGYTF
length: 14
size: once
V: TRBV9

CDR3: CASSQDLRGGAYEQYF
length: 16
size: .
V: TRBV4-2

CDR3: CASTLDRGTAGELFF
length: 15
size: .
V: TRBV19

CDR3: CASSVPQRGYNTGELFF
length: 17
size: .
V: TRBV9

CDR3: CASGLAQGSGANVLTF
length: 16
size: .
V: TRBV12-5

CDR3: CASSSRGGVTGELFF
length: 15
size: .
V: TRBV7-8

CDR3: CASSQDTANTEAFF
length: 14
size: .
V: TRBV4-2

CDR3: CASSIGSGSSYNEQFF
length: 16
size: .
V: TRBV19

CDR3: CASSYGTESYEKLFF
length: 15
size: .
V: TRBV7-9

CDR3: CASSIGEGENTEAFF
length: 15
size: .
V: TRBV19

CDR3: CASSLGGPQGTDTQYF
length: 16
size: .
V: TRBV5-1

CDR3: CSGTRTGDDGYTF
length: 13
size: .
V: TRBV29-1

CDR3: CASSLRTGRREKLFF
length: 15
size: few
V: TRBV28

CDR3: CASSPPGTAFGDEQFF
length: 16
size: .
V: TRBV7-9

CDR3: CATSRDFGGTGYSYEQYF
length: 18
size: once
V: TRBV15

CDR3: CASSLNRGLGNQETQYF
length: 17
size: .
V: TRBV5-5

CDR3: CASSLGHWRGAGEQYF
length: 16
size: .
V: TRBV11-2

CDR3: CASSPPGDRSYEQYF
length: 15
size: .
V: TRBV28

CDR3: CASSLGQGYYGYTF
length: 14
size: .
V: TRBV5-6

CDR3: CASSVGSSYEQYF
length: 13
size: .
V: TRBV9